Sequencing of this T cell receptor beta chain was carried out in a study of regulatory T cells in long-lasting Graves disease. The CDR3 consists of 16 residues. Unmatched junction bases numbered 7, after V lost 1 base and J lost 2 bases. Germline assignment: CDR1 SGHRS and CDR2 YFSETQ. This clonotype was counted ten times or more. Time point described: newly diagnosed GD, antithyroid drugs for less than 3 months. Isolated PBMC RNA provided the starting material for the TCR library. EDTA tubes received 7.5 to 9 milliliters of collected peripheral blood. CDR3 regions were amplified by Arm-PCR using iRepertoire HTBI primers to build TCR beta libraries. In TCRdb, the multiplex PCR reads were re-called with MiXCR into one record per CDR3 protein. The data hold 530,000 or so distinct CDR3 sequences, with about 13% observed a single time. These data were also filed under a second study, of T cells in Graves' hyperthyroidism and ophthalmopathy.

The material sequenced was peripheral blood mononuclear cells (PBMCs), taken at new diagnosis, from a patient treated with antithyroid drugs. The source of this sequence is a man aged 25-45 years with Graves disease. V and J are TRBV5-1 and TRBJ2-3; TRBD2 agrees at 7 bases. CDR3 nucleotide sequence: TGCGCCAGCAGCTTGTCGGCTAGCGGACTCACAGATACGCAGTATTTT. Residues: CASSLSASGLTDTQYF.